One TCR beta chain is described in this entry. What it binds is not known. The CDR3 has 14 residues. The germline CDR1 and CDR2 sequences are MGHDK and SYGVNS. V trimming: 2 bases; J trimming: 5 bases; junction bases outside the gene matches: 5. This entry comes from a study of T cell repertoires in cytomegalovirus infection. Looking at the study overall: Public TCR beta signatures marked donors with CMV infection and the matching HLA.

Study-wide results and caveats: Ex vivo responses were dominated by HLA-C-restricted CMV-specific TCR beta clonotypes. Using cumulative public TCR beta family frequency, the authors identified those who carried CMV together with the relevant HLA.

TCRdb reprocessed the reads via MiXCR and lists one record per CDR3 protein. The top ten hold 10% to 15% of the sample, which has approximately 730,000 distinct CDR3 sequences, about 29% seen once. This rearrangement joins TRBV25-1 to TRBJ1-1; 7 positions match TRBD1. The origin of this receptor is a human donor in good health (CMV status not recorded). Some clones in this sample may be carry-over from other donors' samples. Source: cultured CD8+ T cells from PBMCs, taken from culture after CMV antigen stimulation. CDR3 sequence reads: CASSEIGGWTEAFF. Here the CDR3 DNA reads TGTGCCAGCAGTGAAATAGGGGGCTGGACTGAAGCTTTCTTT.